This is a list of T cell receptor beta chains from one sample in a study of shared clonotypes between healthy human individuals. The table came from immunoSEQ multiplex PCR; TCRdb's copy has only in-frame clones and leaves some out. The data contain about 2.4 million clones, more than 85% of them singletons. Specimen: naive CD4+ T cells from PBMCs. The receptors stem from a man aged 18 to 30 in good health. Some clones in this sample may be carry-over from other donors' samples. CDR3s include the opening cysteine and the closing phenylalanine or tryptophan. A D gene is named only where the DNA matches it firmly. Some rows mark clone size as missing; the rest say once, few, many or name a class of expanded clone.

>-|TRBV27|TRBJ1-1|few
CASRKSGGRGRETEAFF
TGTGCCAGCAGGAAATCCGGAGGTCGGGGACGGGAGACTGAAGCTTTCTTT
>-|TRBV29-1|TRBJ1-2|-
CSVPAAGYTF
TGCAGCGTTCCGGCGGCTGGCTACACCTTC
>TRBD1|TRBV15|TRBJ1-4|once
CATSGPPGQGNEKLFF
TGTGCCACCAGCGGGCCCCCGGGACAGGGTAATGAAAAACTGTTTTTT
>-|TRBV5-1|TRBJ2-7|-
CASSLAGQTYEQYF
TGCGCCAGCAGCTTGGCCGGACAGACCTACGAGCAGTACTTC
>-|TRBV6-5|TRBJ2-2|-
CASSYSQGRGTGELFF
TGTGCCAGCAGTTACTCCCAGGGGAGAGGTACCGGGGAGCTGTTTTTT
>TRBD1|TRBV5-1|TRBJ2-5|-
CASSSRQGLAETQYF
TGCGCCAGCAGCTCACGACAGGGGCTGGCAGAGACCCAGTACTTC
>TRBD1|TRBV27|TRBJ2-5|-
CASSLWGQGRETQYF
TGTGCCAGCAGTTTATGGGGACAGGGTCGAGAGACCCAGTACTTC
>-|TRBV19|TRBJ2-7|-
CASSSGYEQYF
TGTGCCAGTAGTTCCGGATACGAGCAGTACTTC
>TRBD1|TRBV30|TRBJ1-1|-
CAWNPSAGGNTEAFF
TGTGCCTGGAACCCCAGCGCAGGGGGGAACACTGAAGCTTTCTTT
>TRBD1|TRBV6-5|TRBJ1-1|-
CASSYSTGQGEAFF
TGTGCCAGCAGTTACTCGACGGGACAGGGGGAGGCTTTCTTT
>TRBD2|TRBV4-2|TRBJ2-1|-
CASSQDPLTSGYNEQFF
TGTGCCAGCAGCCAAGATCCGCTGACTAGCGGTTACAATGAGCAGTTCTTC
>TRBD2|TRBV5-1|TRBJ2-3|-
CASRRRLATDTQYF
TGCGCCAGCAGACGGAGACTAGCCACAGATACGCAGTATTTT
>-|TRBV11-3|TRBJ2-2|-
CASSLVGSTGELFF
TGTGCCAGCAGCTTAGTGGGCAGCACCGGGGAGCTGTTTTTT
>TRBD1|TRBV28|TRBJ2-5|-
CASSSPWGQGAADTQYF
TGTGCCAGCAGTTCCCCGTGGGGACAGGGGGCGGCTGATACTCAGTACTTC
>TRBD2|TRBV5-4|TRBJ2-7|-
CASSSPLAGGHLYEQYF
TGTGCCAGCAGCTCCCCTTTAGCGGGAGGTCACCTCTACGAGCAGTACTTC
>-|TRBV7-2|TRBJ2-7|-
CASSLERASYEQYF
TGTGCCAGCAGCTTAGAGCGGGCGAGCTACGAGCAGTACTTC
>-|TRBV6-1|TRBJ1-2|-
CASSAPGRTEYGYTF
TGTGCCAGCAGTGCCCCTGGGCGGACGGAGTATGGCTACACCTTC
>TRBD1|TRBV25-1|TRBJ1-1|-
CASSEETGRNTEAFF
TGTGCCAGCAGTGAGGAGACAGGGAGAAACACTGAAGCTTTCTTT
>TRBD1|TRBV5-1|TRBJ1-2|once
CASSWGQGLGYTF
TGCGCCAGCAGCTGGGGACAGGGGTTGGGCTACACCTTC
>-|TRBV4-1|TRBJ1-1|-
CASSQSGTLFGVAFF
TGCGCCAGCAGCCAGTCCGGGACGCTGTTTGGTGTAGCTTTCTTT
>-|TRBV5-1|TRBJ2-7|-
CASSSGAGSSYEQYF
TGCGCCAGCAGTTCAGGGGCTGGAAGCTCCTACGAGCAGTACTTC
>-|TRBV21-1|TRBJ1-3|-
CARLGLGPFMATF
TGTGCCAGATTAGGGCTGGGACCCTTTATGGCCACCTTT
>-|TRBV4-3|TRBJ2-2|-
CASSQDTDVKLFF
TGCGCCAGCAGCCAAGATACGGACGTAAAGCTGTTTTTT
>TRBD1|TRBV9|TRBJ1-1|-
CASSFRQGGEAFF
TGTGCCAGCAGCTTCCGACAGGGTGGGGAAGCTTTCTTT
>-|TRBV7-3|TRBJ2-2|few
CASSLTSQGGNTGELFF
TGTGCCAGCAGCTTAACCTCCCAAGGGGGGAACACCGGGGAGCTGTTTTTT
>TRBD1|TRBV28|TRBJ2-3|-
CASSYRQGRTDTQYF
TGTGCCAGCAGTTACCGACAGGGCCGAACGGATACGCAGTATTTT
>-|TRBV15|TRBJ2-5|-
CATSRGYRGETQYF
TGTGCCACCAGCAGAGGGTACAGAGGGGAGACCCAGTACTTC
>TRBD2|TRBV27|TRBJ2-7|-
CASRTSGSLEQYF
TGTGCCAGCAGGACTAGCGGGAGCCTCGAGCAGTACTTC
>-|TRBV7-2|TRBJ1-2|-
CASSFPPTGGWGYTF
TGTGCCAGCAGCTTTCCCCCTACGGGGGGATGGGGCTACACCTTC
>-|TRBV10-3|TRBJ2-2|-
CATQDRNTGELFF
TGTGCCACCCAGGACCGGAACACCGGGGAGCTGTTTTTT
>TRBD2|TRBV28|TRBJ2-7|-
CASSWERLAGGYEQYF
TGTGCCAGCAGTTGGGAGAGACTAGCGGGAGGCTACGAGCAGTACTTC
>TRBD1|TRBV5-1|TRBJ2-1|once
CASSLAGTGYNEQFF
TGCGCCAGCAGCTTGGCGGGGACAGGGTACAATGAGCAGTTCTTC
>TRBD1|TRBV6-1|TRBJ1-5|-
CASSEGTQGRGNQPQHF
TGTGCCAGCAGTGAAGGTACACAGGGGCGAGGCAATCAGCCCCAGCATTTT